What follows are 30 T cell receptor beta chains derived from one specimen sequenced in a study of regulatory T cells in long-lasting Graves disease. Libraries of TCR beta came from iRepertoire HTBI primers plus Arm-PCR of CDR3 regions. In TCRdb, the multiplex PCR reads were re-called with MiXCR into one record per CDR3 protein. The sample carries about 200,000 distinct CDR3 sequences, around 20% recorded once. Indicated time point: newly diagnosed GD, antithyroid drugs for less than 3 months. Researchers made the TCR library from RNA that was extracted from PBMCs. This sample was also put to use in a study of T cells in Graves' hyperthyroidism and ophthalmopathy.

This specimen was peripheral blood mononuclear cells (PBMCs), taken at new diagnosis, from a patient treated with antithyroid drugs. These receptors originate from a woman aged 30 to 39 with Graves disease.

This clonotype was observed many times. The chain joins TRBV7-8 to TRBJ2-1; the D gene could be TRBD1 or TRBD2 (7 bases each). CDR3 size: 15 residues. Germline CDR1 SGHVS, CDR2 FQNEAQ. V lost 3 bases and J 4 bases, leaving 13 bases between the germline ends. CDR3 residues: CASSLGGDRYNEQFF. CDR3 DNA: TGTGCCAGCAGCTTGGGGGGGGACAGATACAATGAGCAGTTCTTC.

In this sample, this clonotype turned up many times. The chain employs TRBV28 and TRBJ2-2, with TRBD1 identical over 9 bases. J was trimmed by 2 bases and V by 7 bases; bases with no gene match: 8. Germline loops: CDR1 MDHEN, CDR2 SYDVKM. The CDR3 sequence is 16 residues long. The CDR3 loop reads CASNPRGQGNTGELFF. The CDR3 nucleotides read TGTGCCAGCAATCCGAGGGGACAGGGAAACACCGGGGAGCTGTTTTTT.

This clonotype was detected ten times or more. The rearrangement links TRBV9 to TRBJ1-2, with 8 bases lining up with TRBD1. V lost 4 bases to trimming and J lost 5 bases; unmatched junction nucleotides: 4. This CDR3 contains 13 residues. CDR1 SGDLS and CDR2 YYNGEE come from the germline V gene. CDR3 sequence reads: CASSTTGVYGYTF. DNA of the CDR3: TGTGCCAGCAGCACGACAGGGGTTTATGGCTACACCTTC.

The chain has TRBV11-3 and TRBJ2-1; possibly TRBD1 for D (6 bases). This CDR3 is built from 15 residues. V lost 3 bases and J lost 0, with 9 bases in between. CDR1 and CDR2 (germline): SGHNT, YENEEA. CDR3 sequence reads: CASSFTGSSYNEQFF. DNA of the CDR3: TGTGCCAGCAGCTTCACAGGGAGCTCCTACAATGAGCAGTTCTTC.

This clonotype has ten or more counts. The chain uses TRBV20-1 and TRBJ2-5; perhaps D is TRBD1 or TRBD2 (5 bases each). This CDR3 spans 13 amino acids. Trimming took off 6 bases at V and 2 bases at J, with 13 bases between the two ends. Germline-derived CDR1 and CDR2 are DFQATT and SNEGSKA (reference sequence). In DNA, the CDR3 is TGCAGTGCCACCGGGACGCAGCAAGAGACCCAGTACTTC. The encoded protein is CSATGTQQETQYF.

Notes on this clonotype: A far larger clone is just one base off, so this is likely a read error. The chain combines TRBV7-2 with TRBJ1-2; D is possibly TRBD1 (6 bases). CDR1 is SGHTA and CDR2 is FQGNSA in the germline V gene. The V end was cut by 6 bases, the J end by 12 bases, with 17 bases between. This CDR3 spans 12 amino acids. CDR3 residues: CTSRQPGRTDTF. DNA of the CDR3: TGTACCAGCAGGCAACCGGGACGGACAGACACCTTC.

About this clonotype: The CDR3 ends on some other residue instead of the conserved phenylalanine or tryptophan, so this is likely a read error. The DNA is omitted, as the CDR3 cannot be located on it reliably, and the CDR3 follows TCRdb's listing. The chain has TRBV30 and TRBJ1-1. The CDR3 totals 14 residues, both ends included. In germline, CDR1 is GTSNPN, CDR2 SVGIG (reference sequence). CDR3 residues: CAWSAGQLNTEDFL.

This clonotype has a count of ten or more. Compared with germline, one end of the junction differs, possibly owing to a read error. This chain joins TRBV10-1 and TRBJ2-3, with 10 bases aligning to TRBD2. The germline gives CDR1 WNHNN, CDR2 SYGVQD (reference sequence). The CDR3 contains 15 residues. CDR3 loop: CASSELAGSTDTQYF. The CDR3 DNA sequence: TGTGCCAGCAGTGAACTAGCGGGAAGCACAGATACGCAGTATTTT.

This clonotype was observed at least ten times. The genes are TRBV5-1 and TRBJ1-4, with 7 bases lining up with TRBD1. Germline assignment: CDR1 SGHRS and CDR2 YFSETQ. This CDR3 spans 14 amino acids. V lost 4 bases, J lost 4 bases, and 4 bases stayed unmatched. CDR3 DNA sequence: TGCGCCAGCAGCGCGGGACAGAGTAATGAAAAACTGTTTTTT. Protein product: CASSAGQSNEKLFF.

At least ten counts were recorded for this clonotype. This rearrangement joins TRBV3-1 to TRBJ1-1; D not resolved. V dropped 3 bases and J dropped 8 bases, with 16 bases sitting between them. Germline V gene data show CDR1 as LGHDT and CDR2 as YNNKEL (reference sequence). The CDR3 is made up of 14 amino acids. The CDR3 spells CASSHGIEPPEAFF. The CDR3 coding sequence is TGTGCCAGCAGCCACGGGATTGAACCCCCGGAAGCTTTCTTT. Together with reference TRBV3-1 and TRBJ1-1, the CDR3 gives the full variable domain: DTAVSQTPKYLVTQMGNDKSIKCEQNLGHDTMYWYKQDSKKFLKIMFSYNNKELIINETVPNRFSPKSPDKAHLNLHINSLELGDSAVYFCASSHGIEPPEAFFGQGTRLTVV.

The V gene is TRBV12-3 or TRBV12-4, the J gene TRBJ1-2; 7 bases agree with TRBD1. There are 12 residues in the CDR3. V lost 6 bases, J lost 8 bases, and 6 bases stayed unmatched. CDR3 in DNA: TGTGCCAGCAGGCAGGGGGGAGAGGGCTACACCTTC. This gives the protein CASRQGGEGYTF.

This clonotype occurred many times. The chain couples TRBV6-1 to TRBJ2-2; 10 bases match TRBD1. CDR3 length: 14 amino acids. After removal of 7 bases from V and 7 bases from J, the junction contained 6 bases not matched to a gene. CDR1 is MNHNS and CDR2 is SASEGT in the germline V gene. CDR3 protein: CASTGTGDSGELFF. DNA of the CDR3: TGTGCCAGCACAGGGACAGGGGATAGCGGGGAGCTGTTTTTT.

This clonotype was observed a few times. The CDR3 DNA reads as TGTGCCAGCAGCCAGAACGGCTACGAGCAGTACTTC. Translated: CASSQNGYEQYF. The chain combines TRBV14 with TRBJ2-7, with D unclear. CDR3 length: 12 amino acids. The V end lost 3 bases, the J end lost 3 bases, and 6 bases lay between the germline ends. CDR1 is SGHDN, CDR2 FVKESK, per germline.

A few counts support this clonotype. This chain links TRBV4-1 with TRBJ2-1; 7 bases fit TRBD1. Germline V gene sequence: CDR1 MGHRA, CDR2 YSYEKL. There are 15 residues in the CDR3. V shed 2 bases, J shed 2 bases, and the junction held 3 bases outside the gene matches. CDR3: CASSQSGTAYNEQFF. In nucleotides, the CDR3 is TGCGCCAGCAGCCAATCCGGGACAGCCTACAATGAGCAGTTCTTC.

In this sample, this clonotype turned up many times. The chain joins TRBV20-1 to TRBJ1-5; no firm D call. The CDR3 runs 14 residues. The germline V gene encodes CDR1 DFQATT and CDR2 SNEGSKA (reference sequence). The CDR3 DNA follows: TGCAGAGTGGGATCTGGAGGTAGCAATCAGCCCCAGCATTTT. Residues: CRVGSGGSNQPQHF.

This clonotype was observed many times. The rearrangement uses TRBV6-1 and TRBJ2-7, with D perhaps being TRBD1 or TRBD2 (5 bases each). There are 13 residues in the CDR3. Germline loops: CDR1 MNHNS, CDR2 SASEGT. The germline V and J ends were trimmed by 10 bases and 3 bases, with 16 bases remaining between them. The CDR3 nucleotides read TGTGCCACCATTACGGGACGTTTCTACGAGCAGTACTTC. This gives the protein CATITGRFYEQYF.

The chain employs TRBV7-2 and TRBJ2-2; 8 bases agree with TRBD2. From germline, CDR1 is SGHTA and CDR2 FQGNSA. The V gene end was trimmed by 3 bases and the J gene end by 5 bases; junction bases not matched to a gene: 5. The CDR3 length is 15 residues. The CDR3 protein is CASSFTGGTTGELFF. The CDR3 coding sequence is TGTGCCAGCAGCTTTACGGGAGGGACTACCGGGGAGCTGTTTTTT.

This clonotype was detected ten times or more. The chain links TRBV7-8 to TRBJ2-7, with 10 bases aligning to TRBD2. Unmatched junction bases numbered 8, after V lost 5 bases and J lost 4 bases. Germline CDR1 SGHVS, CDR2 FQNEAQ. This CDR3 comprises 15 residues. CDR3 nucleotides: TGTGCCAGCAGCCCATACGAGCGGGAGGGGTACGAGCAGTACTTC. This translates into CASSPYEREGYEQYF. The whole variable domain, filled in from reference TRBV7-8 and TRBJ2-7, reads GAGVSQSPRYKVAKRGQDVALRCDPISGHVSLFWYQQALGQGPEFLTYFQNEAQLDKSGLPSDRFFAERPEGSVSTLKIQRTQQEDSAVYLCASSPYEREGYEQYFGPGTRLTVT.

This clonotype was counted at least ten times. The chain employs TRBV5-1 and TRBJ2-1, with a tentative D call TRBD1 (6 bases). The CDR3 spans 15 residues. Germline values: CDR1 SGHRS, CDR2 YFSETQ. V shed 0 bases and J shed 6 bases, with 13 bases lying between them. The CDR3 protein is CASSLVGALFNEQFF. The DNA of the CDR3 is TGCGCCAGCAGCTTGGTGGGGGCTCTGTTCAATGAGCAGTTCTTC.

In DNA, the CDR3 is TGTGCCATACTGGACGGGAATACGCAGTATTTT. Its protein is CAILDGNTQYF. The chain combines TRBV2 with TRBJ2-3, with a possible D match to TRBD2 (5 bases). Germline-derived CDR1 and CDR2 are SNHLY and FYNNEI. V was pared by 10 bases and J by 7 bases, with 12 bases between. There are 11 residues in the CDR3.

A word on this clonotype: Given a much more abundant clone one base away, this may be a read error. In this CDR3 the conserved last residue, phenylalanine or tryptophan, is missing, so a read error is likely. The chain combines TRBV7-3 with TRBJ1-1; 8 bases align to TRBD1. This CDR3 region has 15 residues. J lost 1 base, V lost 4 bases, and 5 bases had no gene match. Germline CDR1 is SGHTA and CDR2 is FQGTGA. In DNA, the CDR3 is TGTGCCAGCAGCTCAAGGGACAGGACGAACACTGAAGCTTTCTAT. The encoded protein is CASSSRDRTNTEAFY.

This clonotype was counted ten times or more. The chain is built from TRBV2 and TRBJ1-5, with D possibly being TRBD1 (5 bases). The CDR3 consists of 16 residues. V lost 1 base to trimming and J lost 3 bases, with 13 bases between them. CDR1 and CDR2 from the germline V gene are SNHLY and FYNNEI. The chain's CDR3 is CASSEVNLGDNQPQHF. The CDR3 DNA sequence: TGTGCCAGCAGTGAAGTCAATTTGGGGGACAATCAGCCCCAGCATTTT.

This sequence joins TRBV6-1 and TRBJ1-5, with 7 nucleotides matching TRBD1. The CDR3 covers 13 residues. Germline CDR1 is MNHNS and CDR2 is SASEGT. V was clipped by 5 bases and J by 6 bases; unmatched bases: 4. The CDR3 loop is CASSMTGFQPQHF. CDR3 bases: TGTGCCAGCAGTATGACAGGGTTTCAGCCCCAGCATTTT.

The J gene is TRBJ2-1, the V gene TRBV6-1, with a tentative D call TRBD1 (5 bases). V lost 6 bases to trimming and J lost 9 bases, with 15 bases between them. Germline V CDR1 and CDR2: MNHNS, SASEGT. This CDR3 comprises 13 residues. The CDR3 region has the DNA TGTGCCAGCAGGGCAGGGTCTGGGGTTGAGCAGTTCTTC. Translated, it gives CASRAGSGVEQFF.

This clonotype has more than one count but fewer than ten. The V and J genes are TRBV28 and TRBJ1-1, with a weak D call TRBD1 (6 bases). CDR3 length: 16 residues. Germline V gene sequence: CDR1 MDHEN, CDR2 SYDVKM. The germline V and J ends were trimmed by 1 base and 5 bases, with 17 bases remaining between them. CDR3 region: CASSLSQGTSGTEAFF. As DNA, the CDR3 is TGTGCCAGCAGTTTATCCCAGGGGACGAGCGGGACTGAAGCTTTCTTT. Together with reference TRBV28 and TRBJ1-1, the CDR3 gives the full variable domain: DVKVTQSSRYLVKRTGEKVFLECVQDMDHENMFWYRQDPGLGLRLIYFSYDVKMKEKGDIPEGYSVSREKKERFSLILESASTNQTSMYLCASSLSQGTSGTEAFFGQGTRLTVV.

There are many counts of this clonotype. The rearrangement uses TRBV20-1 and TRBJ1-1; the D gene is possibly TRBD1 (5 bases). The CDR3 contains 18 residues. V lost 3 bases and J 4 bases, leaving 27 bases between the germline ends. Looked up from germline, CDR1 is DFQATT and CDR2 is SNEGSKA (reference sequence). As DNA, the CDR3 is TGCAGTGCTAGGGGGAGGGGAGGGCTCTTCCAATACGGCACTGAAGCTTTCTTT. Its protein is CSARGRGGLFQYGTEAFF.

This chain uses TRBV5-4 with TRBJ1-1; D unresolved. The germline V gene has CDR1 SGHNT and CDR2 YYREEE (reference sequence). CDR3 length equals 17 residues. V lost 1 base and J 0 bases, leaving 16 bases between the germline ends. CDR3 nucleotide sequence: TGTGCCAGCAGCTTGCCTTGGACCGGAGGGATGAACACTGAAGCTTTCTTT. It specifies CASSLPWTGGMNTEAFF. The variable domain in full, with the rest retrieved from reference TRBV5-4 and TRBJ1-1, is ETGVTQSPTHLIKTRGQQVTLRCSSQSGHNTVSWYQQALGQGPQFIFQYYREEENGRGNFPPRFSGLQFPNYSSELNVNALELDDSALYLCASSLPWTGGMNTEAFFGQGTRLTVV.

At least ten counts were recorded for this clonotype. The CDR3 coding sequence is TGTGCCTCCAACAGGGGTGTGAACACTGAAGCTTTCTTT. Protein product: CASNRGVNTEAFF. The rearrangement uses TRBV30 and TRBJ1-1; TRBD1 aligns across 7 bases. Germline-derived CDR1 and CDR2 are GTSNPN and SVGIG (reference sequence). CDR3 length: 13 residues. V lost 7 bases to trimming and J lost 0 bases; unmatched junction nucleotides: 5.

This clonotype was detected ten times or more. The J gene is TRBJ1-1, the V gene TRBV6-1; perhaps TRBD1 as D (6 bases). Germline assignment: CDR1 MNHNS and CDR2 SASEGT. The CDR3 loop spans 13 amino acids. Trimming took off 6 bases at V and 6 bases at J, with 14 bases between the two ends. CDR3: CASSYRGQAEAFF. The CDR3 region has the DNA TGTGCCAGCAGCTATCGGGGACAAGCTGAAGCTTTCTTT.

This chain uses TRBV7-9 with TRBJ1-3, with a weak D call TRBD1 (5 bases). The CDR3 has 14 residues. Germline loops: CDR1 SEHNR, CDR2 FQNEAQ (reference sequence). V lost 3 bases and J 4 bases, leaving 10 bases between the germline ends. CDR3 region: CASSFAAGGNTIYF. The CDR3 DNA reads as TGTGCCAGCAGCTTTGCGGCAGGGGGAAACACCATATATTTT.